This T cell receptor (beta chain) was found in a study of blood T cells in healthy people across ages. Findings of the study overall: TCR beta diversity per million T cells fell roughly linearly with age.

A note on this clonotype: Its specificity is not known.

From germline, CDR1 is MRHNA and CDR2 SNTAGT. The CDR3 contains 15 residues. Trimming took 6 bases from V and 10 from J; bases not matched to a gene: 14. The second PCR ran about 6 to 11 cycles with a sample-barcoded 5' primer and J-beta primers. Using its own MiXCR run on the 5' RACE reads, TCRdb lists one record per CDR3 protein. The sample lists around 600,000 distinct CDR3 sequences, under 55% occurring once. The sample taken for sequencing was blood. V usage is TRBV6-4 and J usage is TRBJ2-3; 9 nucleotides line up with TRBD1. This TCR derives from a man at least 80 years old in good health. CDR3 DNA: TGTGCCAGCAGCTCTTTGGACAGGGGAGTTACTGCGCAGTATTTT. This sequence encodes CASSSLDRGVTAQYF.